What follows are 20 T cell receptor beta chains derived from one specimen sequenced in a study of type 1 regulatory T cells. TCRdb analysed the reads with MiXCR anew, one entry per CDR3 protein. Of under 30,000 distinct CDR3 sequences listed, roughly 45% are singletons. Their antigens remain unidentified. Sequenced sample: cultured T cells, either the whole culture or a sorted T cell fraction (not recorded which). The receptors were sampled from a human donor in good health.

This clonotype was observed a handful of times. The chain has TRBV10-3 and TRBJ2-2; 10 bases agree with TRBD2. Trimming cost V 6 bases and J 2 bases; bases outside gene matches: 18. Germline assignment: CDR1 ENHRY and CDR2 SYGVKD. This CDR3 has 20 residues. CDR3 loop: CAISPRIGLAGDSNTGELFF. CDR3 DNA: TGTGCCATCAGCCCCAGGATTGGGCTAGCGGGGGATTCCAACACCGGGGAGCTGTTTTTT.

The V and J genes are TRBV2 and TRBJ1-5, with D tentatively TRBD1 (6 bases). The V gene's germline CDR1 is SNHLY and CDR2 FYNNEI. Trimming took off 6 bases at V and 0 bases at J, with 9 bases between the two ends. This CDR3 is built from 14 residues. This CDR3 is CASRGTTSNQPQHF. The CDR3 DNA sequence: TGTGCCAGCAGGGGGACAACTAGCAATCAGCCCCAGCATTTT.

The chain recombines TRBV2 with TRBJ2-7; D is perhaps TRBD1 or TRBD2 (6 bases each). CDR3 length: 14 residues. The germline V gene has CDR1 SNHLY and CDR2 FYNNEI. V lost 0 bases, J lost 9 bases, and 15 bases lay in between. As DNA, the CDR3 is TGTGCCAGCAGTGAAGCGCTTCAGGGGACTGGGCAGTACTTC. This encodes CASSEALQGTGQYF.

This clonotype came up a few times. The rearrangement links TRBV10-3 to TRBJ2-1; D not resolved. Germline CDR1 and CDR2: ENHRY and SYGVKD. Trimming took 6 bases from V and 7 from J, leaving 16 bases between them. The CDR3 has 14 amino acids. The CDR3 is CAIRFEAIKNEQFF. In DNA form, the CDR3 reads TGTGCCATCAGATTCGAGGCGATTAAGAATGAGCAGTTCTTC.

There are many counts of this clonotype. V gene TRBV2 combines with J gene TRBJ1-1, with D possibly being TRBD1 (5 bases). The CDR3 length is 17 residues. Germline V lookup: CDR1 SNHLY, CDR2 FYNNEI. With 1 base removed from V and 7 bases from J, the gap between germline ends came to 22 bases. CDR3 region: CASSEDSPRAQRGEAFF. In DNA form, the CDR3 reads TGTGCCAGCAGTGAAGACTCCCCCCGCGCTCAAAGGGGTGAAGCTTTCTTT.

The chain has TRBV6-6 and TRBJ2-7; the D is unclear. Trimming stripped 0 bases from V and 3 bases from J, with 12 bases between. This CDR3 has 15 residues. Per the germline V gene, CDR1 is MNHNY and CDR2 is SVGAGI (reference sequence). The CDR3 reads CASSYSGKSLYEQYF. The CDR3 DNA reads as TGTGCCAGCAGTTACTCGGGGAAAAGTCTCTACGAGCAGTACTTC.

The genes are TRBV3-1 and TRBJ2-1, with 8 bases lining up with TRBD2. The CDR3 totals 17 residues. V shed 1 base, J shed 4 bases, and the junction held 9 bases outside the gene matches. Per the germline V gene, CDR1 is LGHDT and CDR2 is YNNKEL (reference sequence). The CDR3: CASSQAWGSGVYNEQFF. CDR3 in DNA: TGTGCCAGCAGCCAAGCATGGGGTAGCGGGGTATACAATGAGCAGTTCTTC.

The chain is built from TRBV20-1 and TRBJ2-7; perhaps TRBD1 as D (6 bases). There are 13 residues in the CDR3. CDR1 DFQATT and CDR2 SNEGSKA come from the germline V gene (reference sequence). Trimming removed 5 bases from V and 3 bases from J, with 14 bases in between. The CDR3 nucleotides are TGCAGTGCTGGGGCAGGGGTGGACTACGAGCAGTACTTC. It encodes CSAGAGVDYEQYF.

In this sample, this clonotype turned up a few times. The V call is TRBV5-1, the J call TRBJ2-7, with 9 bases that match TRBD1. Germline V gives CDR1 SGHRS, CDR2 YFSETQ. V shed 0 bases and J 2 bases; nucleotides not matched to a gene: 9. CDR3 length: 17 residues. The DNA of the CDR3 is TGCGCCAGCAGCTTGGGTATGGGGACAGGGAGACCCTACGAGCAGTACTTC. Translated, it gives CASSLGMGTGRPYEQYF. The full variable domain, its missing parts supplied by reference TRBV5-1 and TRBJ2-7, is KAGVTQTPRYLIKTRGQQVTLSCSPISGHRSVSWYQQTPGQGLQFLFEYFSETQRNKGNFPGRFSGRQFSNSRSEMNVSTLELGDSALYLCASSLGMGTGRPYEQYFGPGTRLTVT.

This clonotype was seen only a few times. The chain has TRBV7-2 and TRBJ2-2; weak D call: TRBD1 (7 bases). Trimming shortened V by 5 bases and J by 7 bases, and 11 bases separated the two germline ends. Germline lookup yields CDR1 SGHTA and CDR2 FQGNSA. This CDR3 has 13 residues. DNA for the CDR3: TGTGCCAGCAGCCCCAGGGGGGTCGGGGAGCTGTTTTTT. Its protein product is CASSPRGVGELFF.

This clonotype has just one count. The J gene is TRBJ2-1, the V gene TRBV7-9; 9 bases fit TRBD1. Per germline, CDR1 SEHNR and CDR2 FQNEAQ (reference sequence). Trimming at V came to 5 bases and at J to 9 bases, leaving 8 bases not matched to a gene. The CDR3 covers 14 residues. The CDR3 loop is CASSPPGTGSEQFF. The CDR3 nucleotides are TGTGCCAGCAGCCCACCCGGGACAGGGAGTGAGCAGTTCTTC.

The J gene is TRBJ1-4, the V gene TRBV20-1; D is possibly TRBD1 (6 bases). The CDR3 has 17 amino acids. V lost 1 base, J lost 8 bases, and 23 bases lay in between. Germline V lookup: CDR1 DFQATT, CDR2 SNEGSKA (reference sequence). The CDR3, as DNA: TGCAGTGCTAGAGGACTCACGGGGGGCGGCGGGGAGGAAAAACTGTTTTTT. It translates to CSARGLTGGGGEEKLFF.

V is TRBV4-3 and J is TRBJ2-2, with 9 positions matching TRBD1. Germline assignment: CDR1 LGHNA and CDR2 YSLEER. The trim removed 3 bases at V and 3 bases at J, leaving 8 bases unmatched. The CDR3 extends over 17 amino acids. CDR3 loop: CASSQKYRGRDTGELFF. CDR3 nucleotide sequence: TGCGCCAGCAGCCAGAAATACAGGGGGCGCGACACCGGGGAGCTGTTTTTT.

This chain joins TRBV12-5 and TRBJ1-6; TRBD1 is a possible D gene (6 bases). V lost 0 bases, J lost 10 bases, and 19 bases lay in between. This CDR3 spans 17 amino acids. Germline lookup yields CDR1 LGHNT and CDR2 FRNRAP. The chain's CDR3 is CASGLVPTGARRSPLHF. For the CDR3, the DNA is TGTGCTAGTGGTTTGGTCCCTACGGGGGCAAGGCGATCACCCCTCCACTTT.

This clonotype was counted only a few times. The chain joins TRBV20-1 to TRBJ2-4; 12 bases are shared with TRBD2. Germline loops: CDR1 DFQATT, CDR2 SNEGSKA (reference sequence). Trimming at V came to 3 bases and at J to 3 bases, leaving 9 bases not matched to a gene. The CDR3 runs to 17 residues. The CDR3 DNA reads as TGCAGTGCTAGGTCTAGCGGGGGGGCCATAGTCAAAAACATTCAGTACTTC. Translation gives CSARSSGGAIVKNIQYF.

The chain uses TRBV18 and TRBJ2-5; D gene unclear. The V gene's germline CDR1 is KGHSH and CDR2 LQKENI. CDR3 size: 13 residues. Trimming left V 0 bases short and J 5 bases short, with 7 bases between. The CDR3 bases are TGTGCCAGCTCACCACCCAGGTCGGAGACCCAGTACTTC. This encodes CASSPPRSETQYF.

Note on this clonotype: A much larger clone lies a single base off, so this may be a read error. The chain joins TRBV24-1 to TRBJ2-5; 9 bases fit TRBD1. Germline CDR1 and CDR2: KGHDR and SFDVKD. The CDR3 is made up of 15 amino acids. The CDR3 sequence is CATSDPGQGTEIQYF. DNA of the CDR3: TGTGCCACCAGTGACCCCGGACAGGGGACTGAGATCCAGTACTTC.

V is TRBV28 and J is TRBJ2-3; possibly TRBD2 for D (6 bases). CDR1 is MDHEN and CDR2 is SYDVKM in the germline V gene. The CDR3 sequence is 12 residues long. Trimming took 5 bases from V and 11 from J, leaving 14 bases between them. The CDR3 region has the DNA TGTGCCAGCAGTCTAACCGGGACTCAGCAGTATTTT. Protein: CASSLTGTQQYF.

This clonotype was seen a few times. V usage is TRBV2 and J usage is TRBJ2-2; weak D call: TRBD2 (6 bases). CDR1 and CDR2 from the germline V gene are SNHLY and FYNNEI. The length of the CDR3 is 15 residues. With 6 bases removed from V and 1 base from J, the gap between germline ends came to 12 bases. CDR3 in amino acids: CASRRGTLNTGELFF. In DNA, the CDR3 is TGTGCCAGCAGGCGCGGGACGCTGAACACCGGGGAGCTGTTTTTT.

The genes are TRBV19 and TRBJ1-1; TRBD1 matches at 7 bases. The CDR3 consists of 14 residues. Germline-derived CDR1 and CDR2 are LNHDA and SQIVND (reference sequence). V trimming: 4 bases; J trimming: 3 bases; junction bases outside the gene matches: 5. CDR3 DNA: TGTGCCAGTAGTAGAGAGACAGGGTACACTGAAGCTTTCTTT. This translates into CASSRETGYTEAFF.